This TCR beta chain was sequenced in a study of early T cells in non-severe SARS-CoV-2 infection. Findings and caveats of the study: VDJdb matching skewed toward anti-spike CD8 responses, missing private and CD4 specificities.

Looked up from germline, CDR1 is SNHLY and CDR2 is FYNNEI. The CDR3 is 18 amino acids. V shed 0 bases and J 0 bases; nucleotides not matched to a gene: 6. In regard to this clonotype: Its antigen is not identified.

From the 5' RACE reads, TCRdb called clonotypes with MiXCR, one entry per CDR3 protein. This table holds fewer than 100,000 distinct CDR3 sequences, less than 20% found once. V usage is TRBV2 and J usage is TRBJ2-2; the match to TRBD1 covers 8 bases. The sequenced sample was whole blood. The TCR comes from an adult who was a healthcare worker with PCR-confirmed SARS-CoV-2 infection or an uninfected control (not recorded which). The CDR3 is CASSEARTGRANTGELFF. The CDR3 nucleotides read TGTGCCAGCAGTGAAGCCAGGACAGGGCGGGCGAACACCGGGGAGCTGTTTTTT.